The present T cell receptor (beta chain) was sequenced within a study of cytomegalovirus exposure and HLA in healthy donors (dated by TCRdb to 2015 to 2018). For the study in its entirety: An earlier analysis of approximately 640 of the donors reported approximately 290 Gb of sequence data and about 100 million unique TCR beta sequences from about 180 million T cells. An earlier analysis of about 620 of the donors applied high-throughput TCR beta sequencing to assess whether each TCR beta V gene segment acted as functional or pseudogenic. A later analysis re-examined previously published TCR beta repertoires from over 500 donors and added high-resolution HLA genotyping to investigate patterns of TCR occurrence. Besides the first cohort of 500 to 700 subjects, a separate validation cohort made up of around 120 different subjects was used. Class I and class II HLA loci were covered by the typing at four-digit resolution. An early release that covered about 600 HLA-typed donors contained approximately 300 gigabases of sequencing data and 85 million to 100 million unique TCR sequences. Typing coverage differed by locus: A, B, C, DRB1 and DQB1 were typed in roughly 620-630 donors, DQA1 in about 560, DPA1 in 600 to 610, and DPB1 in 400 to 480. Every repertoire in the discovery cohort had been generated on one and the same sequencing platform. Of the approximately 400 genotyped donors, approximately 81% were placed in the genetic ancestry cluster associated with self-reported Caucasian donors. Donor age, sex, ethnicity and CMV serostatus were compiled together with the repertoire data. A later genetic analysis used genome-wide SNP genotypes for about 55% of the 666 donors, treating that subset as a discovery cohort. Roughly 5 DR-DQ haplotypes were handled as single units for association and clustering because linkage in the cohort was strong. The later analysis used no new phenotypic data to find candidate immune exposures, relying instead on TCR beta sequences and their occurrence across donors. Among over 350 genotyped donors of the cohort, an average of approximately 230,000 unique TCR beta nucleotide sequences were sequenced per donor, roughly a sixth of them non-productive. The aim of the study was to test whether cataloging public T cell receptors could identify signatures of past pathogen exposure. The study combined high-throughput TCR immunosequencing, statistical association of individual TCRs with disease status, and machine learning to predict cytomegalovirus infection status. The study profiled the T cell repertoires of 666 subjects by immunosequencing and related them to cytomegalovirus serostatus. On the study overall, not on this receptor specifically: Because counts were too low, more than 15 rarely observed V segments, including chromosome 9 orphons, were left out of the earlier analysis of several hundred of the donors. A total of some 180 TCR beta chains were listed by the study as associated with cytomegalovirus. Roughly uniform sequencing depth across donors was assumed in presence/absence analyses, although this assumption may not hold. Most CMV-associated TCR beta chains appeared to be HLA-restricted in a later analysis, and the HLA associations seemed to be driven largely by CMV exposure. Most TCR sequences were observed very rarely across donors, whereas some public TCRs were present in many individuals. In an earlier analysis of fewer than 700 of the donors, most TCR beta V segments appeared in productive rearrangements about 87% or about 30% of the time, broadly matching IMGT annotations. When HLA alleles, especially DR and DQ, strongly co-occurred, attributing TCR associations to individual alleles was difficult. Specific HLA alleles were associated with over 15,000 TCR beta sequences at a false discovery rate of 0.05 in a later analysis. Because HLA typing was unavailable for some donors at each locus, only the typed subset was used in association tests. A later analysis reported that several top co-occurrence clusters appeared linked to parvovirus B19, influenza, CMV and Epstein-Barr virus. A further reported finding was that TCR beta sequences accurately predicted the HLA-A and HLA-B alleles for most subjects in the first cohort. A later analysis found that HLA-associated TCR beta chains were more clonally expanded and had lower generation probabilities than equally common non-associated chains. A few of the identified cytomegalovirus-associated TCR beta chains were confirmed in vitro to be specific for cytomegalovirus antigens. It was suggested by the authors that the approach could potentially be generalized to other disease states and immunological phenotypes. A later genetic analysis associated a missense DCLRE1C variant with V-gene and J-gene trimming of TCR beta chains, and an independent cohort replicated the association. Correlated functional status among segregating V segments might be attributable to linkage disequilibrium, but an unknown experimental factor could not be ruled out. In a later analysis, the rate of TCR association differed among HLA loci, with DRB1 alleles having the most associated TCRs and HLA-C alleles having the fewest. A cluster of highly shared sequence variants was judged likely to represent a technical artifact of the sequencing pipeline. The classifier was reported to diagnose cytomegalovirus status with high specificity and sensitivity in both the original cohort and the validation cohort. For the cohort, immune exposure information was limited to CMV serostatus. Because the 87-base-pair reads could not distinguish some IMGT-functional V segments, including TRBV6-2 and TRBV6-3, those segments were excluded. The cohort was sequenced for TCR beta chains only, and without alpha or paired-chain data the features that could be detected were limited. Compared with the approximately 600-donor mean, donors in an Asian-associated ancestry cluster had fewer N-insertions in productive TCRs, according to a later genetic analysis.

On this clone itself: Its antigen has not been determined. No base-level quality is on record; no much larger clone is a single base apart.

The library came from the immunoSEQ multiplex PCR assay. For the multiplex PCR, a mixture combining 60 forward primers for TCR Vbeta segments and 13 reverse primers for TCR Jbeta segments was used. The CDR3 region of rearranged TCR beta genes was amplified from genomic DNA by a multiplex PCR assay. The amplified TCR beta libraries were sequenced on the Illumina HiSeq System as 87-base-pair reads. Per the original workflow: A later analysis counted tens of millions of unique TCR beta chains across the 600 to 850 repertoires, and 10 million to 12 million of these chains were shared by at least two donors. Raw reads were error-corrected and collapsed into unique sequences with a nearest-neighbor algorithm that merged closely related sequences to remove PCR and sequencing errors. CDR3 sequences were aligned to IMGT reference sequences to assign V, D and J gene segments. For a sequence to be retained, a match of at least six nucleotides to both a V gene segment and a J gene segment was required. A rearrangement was called productive if the CDR3 had no stop codons and remained in frame with V and J, and every other rearrangement was called non-productive. Following IMGT convention, CDR3 was defined as the stretch from the second conserved V-encoded cysteine to the conserved J-encoded phenylalanine. The earlier analysis of about 530 of the donors excluded any sequence lacking an unambiguous match to a single V gene segment. In an earlier analysis of approximately 550 of the donors, V segments were called functional above 56.7% productive rearrangements and were called segregating when the between-donor standard deviation exceeded 5%. A statistical classification framework was developed to diagnose cytomegalovirus status using the catalog of TCR beta chain sequences. A later analysis assigned V and J genes by comparing TCR nucleotide sequences with IMGT/GENE-DB human TR gene sequences. The TCRdist pipeline was used in a later analysis to assign CDR3 sequences and most-parsimonious VDJ recombination scenarios. In a later analysis, each TCR beta chain was defined by its CDR3 amino acid sequence together with its V-gene family, and reads without a unique V-gene family were excluded. To address suspected cross-contamination and a sequencing artifact, a later analysis removed around 600 highly shared, low-generation-probability nucleotide sequences. A later analysis calculated a clonal expansion index for each public chain from normalized within-repertoire ranks of inferred template counts. In a later analysis, generation probabilities were computed using a VDJ recombination model fitted to out-of-frame rearrangements, and the results were checked against IGoR. In a later analysis, TCR-TCR, TCR-HLA and TCR-CMV co-occurrence was scored with hypergeometric tests, and a repertoire-size bias correction was applied to TCR pairs. To estimate false discovery rates, a later analysis permuted the HLA or CMV assignments 20 times. In a later analysis, co-occurring TCRs were grouped using DBSCAN, with TCRdist sequence similarity added in when clustering inside HLA-allele-positive subsets. Co-occurrence clustering excluded repertoires with fewer than 30,000 or more than 120,000 public chains, plus five with anomalous nucleotide sharing. In its TCRdb copy, this immuneACCESS table keeps in-frame sequences only and misses some clones. Where compared with another copy, unresolved V genes explain less than half of these, and the others have no known cause. V, J and clone size were drawn from that table, and D and trimming were deduced from the DNA. The sample table shows 200,000 or so clones, and roughly 80% are seen once. The ten largest clones take up 6% to 8% of the sample.

In total, about 650 healthy bone marrow donors made up the cohort. Cohort members were all nominally healthy when sampled, although unrecorded immune exposures were likely present. The donor tested CMV seropositive and was one of the 289 seropositive cohort members. Every donor gave a peripheral blood sample, and the peripheral blood mononuclear cells from that sample were used for TCR beta sequencing. Genomic DNA was extracted from the blood cell samples with the Qiagen DNeasy Blood Extraction Kit. Trimming takes 0 bases from V and 4 bases from J, and the germline ends sit 10 bases apart. Measured from the cysteine to the phenylalanine, the CDR3 is 14 residues long. This entry keeps only the CDR3 DNA: 42 bases, framed from base 1. Looking up the germline V gene yields CDR1 SGHRS and CDR2 YFSETQ.

The origin of this receptor is a woman in her forties or fifties in good health and CMV-seropositive. The sample comprised PBMCs. The chain is made from TRBV5-1 and TRBJ1-2; 5 matching bases give a weak D call of TRBD1. The CDR3 reads CASSLGDGGYGYTF. The sequence in DNA is TGCGCCAGCAGCTTGGGGGACGGGGGCTATGGCTACACCTTC.